A selection of T cell receptor beta chains follows, all from one sample in a study of T cells in Graves' hyperthyroidism and ophthalmopathy. TCRdb used MiXCR to reprocess the multiplex PCR reads, holding one entry per CDR3 protein. Altogether 410,000 or so distinct CDR3 sequences are present, roughly 14% being singletons, with the ten largest covering about 13%. Sequences were obtained from blood. The receptors shown here come from a man between 18 and 29 years old with Graves' ophthalmopathy. The CDR3 runs from the conserved cysteine through the conserved F or W.

CDR3aa: CASSPMGLASTDTQYF
v_gene: TRBV11-2
j_gene: TRBJ2-3

CDR3aa: CASSPSYMGQRKTQYF
v_gene: TRBV27
j_gene: TRBJ2-5

CDR3aa: CASSRGTSGSGSSYEQYF
v_gene: TRBV12-3/TRBV12-4
j_gene: TRBJ2-7

CDR3aa: CASSRSTAGTEAFF
v_gene: TRBV7-6
j_gene: TRBJ1-1

CDR3aa: CASSLWLTWGNTEAFF
v_gene: TRBV12-3/TRBV12-4
j_gene: TRBJ1-1

CDR3aa: CASSSTPDSYGYTF
v_gene: TRBV19
j_gene: TRBJ1-2

CDR3aa: CASRQRGRMDEQYF
v_gene: TRBV19
j_gene: TRBJ2-7

CDR3aa: CASSLDRAPDTQYF
v_gene: TRBV11-2
j_gene: TRBJ2-3

CDR3aa: CASSIDQNSPLHF
v_gene: TRBV5-4
j_gene: TRBJ1-6

CDR3aa: CASSDRTEDEQFF
v_gene: TRBV2
j_gene: TRBJ2-1

CDR3aa: CASSRPGGGVPGNEQFF
v_gene: TRBV18
j_gene: TRBJ2-1

CDR3aa: CASTPFGAASYEQYF
v_gene: TRBV19
j_gene: TRBJ2-7

CDR3aa: CASSKGQGLTEAFF
v_gene: TRBV19
j_gene: TRBJ1-1

CDR3aa: CASTPRDRQPTYEQYF
v_gene: TRBV6-1
j_gene: TRBJ2-7

CDR3aa: CASSYRGHNQPQHF
v_gene: TRBV6-2/TRBV6-3
j_gene: TRBJ1-5

CDR3aa: CASSPALTGDTQYF
v_gene: TRBV4-2
j_gene: TRBJ2-3

CDR3aa: CASSFSAAPNTGELFF
v_gene: TRBV27
j_gene: TRBJ2-2

CDR3aa: CASSPRPLAKNIQYF
v_gene: TRBV27
j_gene: TRBJ2-4

CDR3aa: CATGDRDAYGYTF
v_gene: TRBV10-2
j_gene: TRBJ1-2

CDR3aa: CASSPQLRGGAYGYTF
v_gene: TRBV28
j_gene: TRBJ1-2

CDR3aa: CASSLGPGDTQYF
v_gene: TRBV7-8
j_gene: TRBJ2-3

CDR3aa: CASSVWRSSSGELFF
v_gene: TRBV9
j_gene: TRBJ2-2

CDR3aa: CSVIITDNYGYTF
v_gene: TRBV29-1
j_gene: TRBJ1-2

CDR3aa: CSAGYLNQPQHF
v_gene: TRBV20-1
j_gene: TRBJ1-5

CDR3aa: CASSYLQGAGEKLFF
v_gene: TRBV12-3/TRBV12-4
j_gene: TRBJ1-4

CDR3aa: CASSLGAGWAF
v_gene: TRBV5-6
j_gene: TRBJ1-2

CDR3aa: CASSSLAGSYNEQFF
v_gene: TRBV7-3
j_gene: TRBJ2-1

CDR3aa: CASSFPSGSIYEQFF
v_gene: TRBV11-2
j_gene: TRBJ2-1

CDR3aa: CAWGRGGGETQYF
v_gene: TRBV30
j_gene: TRBJ2-5

CDR3aa: CASSLVGMSSYNSPLHF
v_gene: TRBV5-1
j_gene: TRBJ1-6

CDR3aa: CASSYGEGSASPLHF
v_gene: TRBV6-5
j_gene: TRBJ1-6

CDR3aa: CAWTPGTGGYGYTF
v_gene: TRBV30
j_gene: TRBJ1-2

CDR3aa: CASSTQRGYTGELFF
v_gene: TRBV28
j_gene: TRBJ2-2

CDR3aa: CASSSTGTGANEQFF
v_gene: TRBV12-3/TRBV12-4
j_gene: TRBJ2-1

CDR3aa: CASSYLAGVTGELFF
v_gene: TRBV6-5
j_gene: TRBJ2-2

CDR3aa: CASSHRGGNTGAFF
v_gene: TRBV3-1
j_gene: TRBJ1-1

CDR3aa: CASSLVGWIVFYEQCF
v_gene: TRBV5-1
j_gene: TRBJ2-7

CDR3aa: CASSIGTRFTDTQYF
v_gene: TRBV19
j_gene: TRBJ2-3

CDR3aa: CASRTQGALGANVLTF
v_gene: TRBV27
j_gene: TRBJ2-6

CDR3aa: CASSLWGQGTTDTQYF
v_gene: TRBV5-1
j_gene: TRBJ2-3

CDR3aa: CASSQVGRGTEAFF
v_gene: TRBV14
j_gene: TRBJ1-1

CDR3aa: CASSPPGHIYEQYF
v_gene: TRBV12-3/TRBV12-4
j_gene: TRBJ2-7